The 11 T cell receptor beta chains below all came from one sample that was sequenced in a study of OX40 agonist ivuxolimab in advanced cancers. Profiling relied on immunoSEQ multiplex PCR, and the TCRdb table lists in-frame clones only, not all of them. The sample includes approximately 65,000 clones, over 80% of them seen just once. The sequencing here drew on CD4+ or CD8+ T cells sorted from blood, taken in a trial of the OX40 agonist ivuxolimab. The source of these receptors is an adult with an advanced solid tumor such as melanoma, head and neck, liver or kidney cancer.

This sequence joins TRBV27 and TRBJ2-7; 9 bases line up with TRBD2. The CDR3 extends over 15 amino acids. Germline CDR1 reads MNHEY; CDR2 reads SMNVEV (reference sequence). Trimming took 6 bases from V and 3 from J; bases not matched to a gene: 9. CDR3 in amino acids: CASSPLTSGRYEQYF. The CDR3 nucleotides are TGTGCCAGCAGCCCCCTGACTAGCGGCCGCTACGAGCAGTACTTC.

This clone has a handful of counts. This chain links TRBV7-2 with TRBJ2-1; possibly TRBD2 for D (7 bases). Germline V gene sequence: CDR1 SGHTA, CDR2 FQGNSA. The CDR3 totals 16 residues. Trimming removed 5 bases from V and 4 bases from J, with 18 bases in between. CDR3 coding DNA: TGTGCCAGCAGCCCCAGAGGGGGGGGGCTATACAATGAGCAGTTCTTC. Its translation is CASSPRGGGLYNEQFF.

Written as DNA, the CDR3 is TGTGCCAGCAATTCCGTGAATGAGCAGTTCTTC. Translated, it gives CASNSVNEQFF. The chain has TRBV7-9 and TRBJ2-1; D is ambiguous. The germline gives CDR1 SEHNR, CDR2 FQNEAQ (reference sequence). V was shortened by 7 bases and J by 7 bases, with 8 bases between the two germline ends. This CDR3 has 11 amino acids.

V gene TRBV19 combines with J gene TRBJ1-1, with 8 bases fitting TRBD1. The CDR3 loop spans 13 amino acids. CDR1 LNHDA and CDR2 SQIVND come from the germline V gene (reference sequence). J was trimmed by 3 bases and V by 7 bases; bases with no gene match: 4. The CDR3 nucleotides read TGTGCCAGTACCGACAGGGGAGACACTGAAGCTTTCTTT. Its translation: CASTDRGDTEAFF.

This clone has a handful of counts. The chain joins TRBV7-9 to TRBJ2-1; no firm D call. There are 12 residues in the CDR3. The ends were cut back, 9 bases at V and 6 bases at J, with 12 bases in the middle. Germline values: CDR1 SEHNR, CDR2 FQNEAQ (reference sequence). In DNA, the CDR3 is TGTGCCAGTCCCGGCGCCCTCAATGAGCAGTTCTTC. This sequence encodes CASPGALNEQFF.

This chain links TRBV30 with TRBJ1-5, with 10 bases that match TRBD1. Germline V gene lookup returns CDR1 GTSNPN and CDR2 SVGIG (reference sequence). J was trimmed by 2 bases and V by 5 bases; bases with no gene match: 9. The CDR3 consists of 16 residues. CDR3 loop: CAWEGTGTGGNQPQHF. The DNA for the CDR3 is TGTGCCTGGGAGGGGACCGGGACAGGGGGCAATCAGCCCCAGCATTTT.

The chain uses TRBV19 and TRBJ2-1; weak D call: TRBD1 (6 bases). This CDR3 has 11 amino acids. The V gene's germline CDR1 is LNHDA and CDR2 SQIVND (reference sequence). The V end was cut by 7 bases, the J end by 12 bases, with 13 bases between. The CDR3 region has the DNA TGTGCCAGTACAACCAGGGGAGCGCAGTTCTTC. Its translation is CASTTRGAQFF.

The chain's CDR3 is CASSLDGSRGYTF. The DNA of the CDR3 is TGTGCCAGCAGCTTAGACGGGTCTCGTGGCTACACCTTC. The chain is built from TRBV11-3 and TRBJ1-2; D is unclear. V was pared by 0 bases and J by 7 bases, with 9 bases between. This CDR3 has 13 residues. From germline, CDR1 is SGHNT and CDR2 YENEEA.

This chain links TRBV7-2 with TRBJ2-7, with D possibly being TRBD2 (5 bases). CDR1 and CDR2 from the germline V gene are SGHTA and FQGNSA. This CDR3 spans 14 amino acids. V lost 5 bases, J lost 12 bases, and 23 bases lay in between. The CDR3 bases are TGTGCCAGCAGCCCTCGCCCCCGCGAGGAGGAAGCGTACTTC. This translates into CASSPRPREEEAYF. The complete variable domain, with remaining parts taken from reference TRBV7-2 and TRBJ2-7, reads GAGVSQSPSNKVTEKGKDVELRCDPISGHTALYWYRQSLGQGLEFLIYFQGNSAPDKSGLPSDRFSAERTGGSVSTLTIQRTQQEDSAVYLCASSPRPREEEAYFGPGTRLTVT.

This chain connects TRBV27 to TRBJ2-3; D gene ambiguous. Germline CDR1 MNHEY, CDR2 SMNVEV (reference sequence). Trimming took off 4 bases at V and 2 bases at J, with 13 bases between the two ends. There are 15 residues in the CDR3. The CDR3 reads CASSSRSPSTDTQYF. As DNA, the CDR3 is TGTGCCAGCAGTTCCAGAAGTCCGTCCACAGATACGCAGTATTTT.

This rearrangement joins TRBV2 to TRBJ2-1; 9 bases fit TRBD1. After removal of 2 bases from V and 10 bases from J, the junction contained 9 bases not matched to a gene. Germline values: CDR1 SNHLY, CDR2 FYNNEI. The CDR3 has 15 amino acids. The CDR3: CASSEFRGQGREQFF. The CDR3 DNA sequence: TGTGCCAGCAGTGAATTTCGGGGACAGGGCAGGGAGCAGTTCTTC.